These T cell receptor beta chains were read from a single sample in a study of cytomegalovirus exposure and HLA in healthy donors. Assay used: immunoSEQ multiplex PCR; TCRdb lists only in-frame clones, some missing. The sample lists 120,000 or so clones, over 65% occurring once. Sequencing was carried out using PBMCs. All receptors derive from a man aged 35 to 55 in good health and CMV-seropositive. CDR3s include the opening cysteine and the closing phenylalanine or tryptophan. Each record gives: CDR3 length, V gene, J gene, D gene, clone size, CDR3 protein, CDR3 DNA. A D gene is named only where the DNA matches it firmly. Expanded clones get a size class; other rows say once, few or many, or leave the size out.

len: 14
v_gene: TRBV19
j_gene: TRBJ1-1
d_gene: NA
abundance: once
CDR3aa: CASSMILPGTEAFF
CDR3nt: TGTGCCAGTAGTATGATCCTCCCAGGCACTGAAGCTTTCTTT

len: 15
v_gene: TRBV11-2
j_gene: TRBJ1-5
d_gene: NA
abundance: NA
CDR3aa: CASSLDRGYNQPQHF
CDR3nt: TGTGCCAGCAGCTTAGACAGGGGTTATAACCAGCCCCAGCATTTT

len: 15
v_gene: TRBV5-1
j_gene: TRBJ2-7
d_gene: TRBD2
abundance: NA
CDR3aa: CASSAGSGSSYEQYF
CDR3nt: TGCGCCAGCAGCGCGGGTAGCGGGAGCTCCTACGAGCAGTACTTC

len: 14
v_gene: TRBV2
j_gene: TRBJ2-1
d_gene: NA
abundance: once
CDR3aa: CASSGTGVYNEQFF
CDR3nt: TGTGCCAGCAGTGGCACGGGGGTCTACAATGAGCAGTTCTTC

len: 15
v_gene: TRBV5-4
j_gene: TRBJ2-6
d_gene: NA
abundance: NA
CDR3aa: CASSSVGPGANVLTF
CDR3nt: TGTGCCAGCAGCTCGGTTGGTCCCGGGGCCAACGTCCTGACTTTC

len: 14
v_gene: TRBV9
j_gene: TRBJ1-5
d_gene: NA
abundance: NA
CDR3aa: CASSPGNSNQPQHF
CDR3nt: TGTGCCAGCAGCCCGGGGAATAGCAATCAGCCCCAGCATTTT

len: 16
v_gene: TRBV5-6
j_gene: TRBJ1-5
d_gene: NA
abundance: NA
CDR3aa: CASSFSAGAQRQPQHF
CDR3nt: TGTGCCAGCAGCTTTAGTGCAGGGGCGCAGAGGCAGCCCCAGCATTTT

len: 18
v_gene: TRBV7-2
j_gene: TRBJ2-3
d_gene: TRBD2
abundance: NA
CDR3aa: CASSLDLSAGGPIDTQYF
CDR3nt: TGTGCCAGCAGCTTAGACTTATCAGCGGGGGGGCCCATAGATACGCAGTATTTT

len: 18
v_gene: TRBV6-1
j_gene: TRBJ2-2
d_gene: NA
abundance: few
CDR3aa: CASSDKVTQGRNTGELFF
CDR3nt: TGTGCCAGCAGTGATAAGGTCACCCAAGGGAGAAACACCGGGGAGCTGTTTTTT

len: 15
v_gene: TRBV4-2
j_gene: TRBJ2-2
d_gene: NA
abundance: NA
CDR3aa: CASSGGTLNTGELFF
CDR3nt: TGTGCCAGCAGCGGCGGGACTCTGAACACCGGGGAGCTGTTTTTT

len: 16
v_gene: TRBV4-1
j_gene: TRBJ2-5
d_gene: NA
abundance: NA
CDR3aa: CASSQPPGREAETQYF
CDR3nt: TGCGCCAGCAGCCAACCGCCGGGCAGGGAGGCAGAGACCCAGTACTTC

len: 13
v_gene: TRBV9
j_gene: TRBJ1-2
d_gene: TRBD1
abundance: few
CDR3aa: CASSARTGYGYTF
CDR3nt: TGTGCCAGCAGCGCTCGGACAGGCTATGGCTACACCTTC

len: 12
v_gene: TRBV11-3
j_gene: TRBJ2-1
d_gene: NA
abundance: NA
CDR3aa: CASSLRGHEQFF
CDR3nt: TGTGCCAGCAGCCTCAGGGGTCATGAGCAGTTCTTC

len: 13
v_gene: TRBV5-1
j_gene: TRBJ1-2
d_gene: NA
abundance: NA
CDR3aa: CASKPQEGYGYTF
CDR3nt: TGCGCCAGCAAGCCTCAGGAGGGCTATGGCTACACCTTC

len: 17
v_gene: TRBV15
j_gene: TRBJ2-1
d_gene: TRBD2
abundance: NA
CDR3aa: CATSSPRLAGTYNEQFF
CDR3nt: TGTGCCACCAGCAGCCCACGACTAGCGGGGACCTACAATGAGCAGTTCTTC

len: 16
v_gene: TRBV28
j_gene: TRBJ2-6
d_gene: TRBD2
abundance: NA
CDR3aa: CASRPGGGSGANVLTF
CDR3nt: TGTGCCAGCAGGCCTGGGGGGGGCTCTGGGGCCAACGTCCTGACTTTC

len: 15
v_gene: TRBV5-1
j_gene: TRBJ1-2
d_gene: NA
abundance: NA
CDR3aa: CASSLRERGREGYTF
CDR3nt: TGCGCCAGCAGCTTGAGAGAGCGGGGCAGGGAGGGCTACACCTTC

len: 15
v_gene: TRBV6-5
j_gene: TRBJ1-1
d_gene: TRBD1
abundance: few
CDR3aa: CASSYSTGGDTEAFF
CDR3nt: TGTGCCAGCAGTTACTCGACAGGGGGGGACACTGAAGCTTTCTTT

len: 14
v_gene: TRBV21-1
j_gene: TRBJ1-2
d_gene: NA
abundance: NA
CDR3aa: CARPTDLRDYGYTF
CDR3nt: TGTGCCAGGCCCACGGACCTCAGGGACTATGGCTACACCTTC

len: 14
v_gene: TRBV29-1
j_gene: TRBJ1-1
d_gene: TRBD1
abundance: NA
CDR3aa: CSVLGGGSSTEAFF
CDR3nt: TGCAGCGTTTTAGGGGGCGGTTCAAGCACTGAAGCTTTCTTT

len: 15
v_gene: TRBV9
j_gene: TRBJ2-3
d_gene: TRBD2
abundance: NA
CDR3aa: CASGILAGGADTQYF
CDR3nt: TGTGCCAGCGGGATTCTAGCGGGAGGGGCGGATACGCAGTATTTT